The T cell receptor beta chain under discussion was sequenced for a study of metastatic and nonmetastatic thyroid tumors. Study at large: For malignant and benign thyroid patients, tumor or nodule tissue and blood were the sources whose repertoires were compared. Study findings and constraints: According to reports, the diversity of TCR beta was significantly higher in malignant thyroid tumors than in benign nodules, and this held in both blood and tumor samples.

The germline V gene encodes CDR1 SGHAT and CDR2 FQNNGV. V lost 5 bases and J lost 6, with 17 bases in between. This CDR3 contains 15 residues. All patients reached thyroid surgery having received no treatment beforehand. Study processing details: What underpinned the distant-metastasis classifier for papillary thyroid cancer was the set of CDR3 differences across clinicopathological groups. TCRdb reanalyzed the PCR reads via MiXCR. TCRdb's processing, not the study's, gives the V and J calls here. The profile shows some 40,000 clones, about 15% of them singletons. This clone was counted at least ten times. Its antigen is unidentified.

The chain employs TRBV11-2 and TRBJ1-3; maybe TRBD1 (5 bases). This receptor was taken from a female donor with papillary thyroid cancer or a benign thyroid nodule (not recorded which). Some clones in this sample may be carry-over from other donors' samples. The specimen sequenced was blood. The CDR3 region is CASSRGSGILNTIYF. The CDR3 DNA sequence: TGTGCCAGCAGCCGGGGGTCAGGCATACTAAACACCATATATTTT.